This note documents a single T cell receptor (beta chain) sequence. What it binds is unknown. TCRdb keeps only in-frame clones here, not all; method: immunoSEQ multiplex PCR. The sample has about 78,000 clones; approximately 90% are singletons. Germline values: CDR1 MNHEY, CDR2 SVGAGI. The CDR3 totals 13 residues. V dropped 5 bases and J dropped 6 bases, with 12 bases sitting between them. This record belongs to a study of OX40 agonist ivuxolimab in advanced cancers. Across the whole study: Melanoma, hepatocellular carcinoma, head and neck or renal cell cancer occurred in dose-escalation patients. The study, taken as a whole, reports: Fewer expanded clones were found on average in CD4+ than in CD8+ T cells.

This sequence originates from an adult with an advanced solid tumor such as melanoma, head and neck, liver or kidney cancer. The gene calls are TRBV6-5 and TRBJ2-3, with D uncertain. Specimen: CD4+ or CD8+ T cells sorted from blood, collected in a trial of the OX40 agonist ivuxolimab. This CDR3 is CASSLGKRDTQYF. The CDR3 coding sequence is TGTGCCAGCAGTCTGGGGAAAAGGGATACGCAGTATTTT.